These 3 T cell receptor beta chains came from one sample sequenced in a study of T cell responses to AZD1222 COVID-19 vaccine. Clones were read by immunoSEQ multiplex PCR, and TCRdb kept only the in-frame ones, dropping some. Of about 99,000 clones listed, about 85% are singletons. The material was peripheral blood, obtained on day 0 of AZD1222 vaccination. These receptors were obtained from an adult in good health.

V is TRBV5-6 and J is TRBJ1-6, with D maybe TRBD1 (5 bases). With 6 bases removed from V and 2 bases from J, the gap between germline ends came to 9 bases. The CDR3 consists of 14 residues. Germline CDR1 and CDR2: SGHDT and YYEEEE. The CDR3 loop is CASTLTAYNSPLHF. The DNA for the CDR3 is TGTGCCAGCACTCTGACAGCCTATAATTCACCCCTCCACTTT.

The V call is TRBV6-5, the J call TRBJ1-2; TRBD1 is a possible D gene (5 bases). Germline lookup yields CDR1 MNHEY and CDR2 SVGAGI. Trimming took off 5 bases at V and 4 bases at J, with 11 bases between the two ends. The CDR3 runs 13 residues. CDR3 nucleotides: TGTGCCAGCAGTCCCGCGACAGTCTATGGCTACACCTTC. Protein product: CASSPATVYGYTF.

This rearrangement joins TRBV6-2 or TRBV6-3 to TRBJ1-1; 9 bases match TRBD1. CDR3 length: 14 amino acids. Per the germline V gene, CDR1 is MNHEY and CDR2 is SVGEGT. Losses at the gene ends were 5 bases for V and 0 bases for J; bases not matched to a gene: 1. The CDR3 DNA reads as TGTGCCAGCAGTCGGGACAGGGTGAACACTGAAGCTTTCTTT. This codes for CASSRDRVNTEAFF.